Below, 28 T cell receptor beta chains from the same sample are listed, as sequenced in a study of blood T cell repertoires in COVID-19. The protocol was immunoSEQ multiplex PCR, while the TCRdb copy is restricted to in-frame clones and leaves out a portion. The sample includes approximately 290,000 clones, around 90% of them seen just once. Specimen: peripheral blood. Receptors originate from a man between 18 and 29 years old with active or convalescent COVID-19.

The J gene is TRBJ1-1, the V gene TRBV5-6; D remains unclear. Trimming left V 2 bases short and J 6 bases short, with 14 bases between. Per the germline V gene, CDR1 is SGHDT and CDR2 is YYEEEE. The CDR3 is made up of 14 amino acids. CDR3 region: CASSFFGQAPEAFF. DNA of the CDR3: TGTGCCAGCAGCTTTTTCGGCCAGGCCCCTGAAGCTTTCTTT. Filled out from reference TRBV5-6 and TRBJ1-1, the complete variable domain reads DAGVTQSPTHLIKTRGQQVTLRCSPKSGHDTVSWYQQALGQGPQFIFQYYEEEERQRGNFPDRFSGHQFPNYSSELNVNALLLGDSALYLCASSFFGQAPEAFFGQGTRLTVV.

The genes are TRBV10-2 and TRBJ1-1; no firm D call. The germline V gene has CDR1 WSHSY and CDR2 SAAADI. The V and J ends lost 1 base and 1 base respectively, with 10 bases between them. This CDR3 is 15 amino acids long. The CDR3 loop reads CASSEFLRQNTEAFF. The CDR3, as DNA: TGCGCCAGCAGTGAGTTTTTGAGACAGAACACTGAAGCTTTCTTT.

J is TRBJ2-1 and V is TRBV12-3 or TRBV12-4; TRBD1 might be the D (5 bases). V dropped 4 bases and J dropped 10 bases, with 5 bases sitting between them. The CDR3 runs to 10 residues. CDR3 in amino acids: CASSSGEQFF. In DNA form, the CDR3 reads TGTGCCAGCAGTTCAGGGGAGCAGTTCTTC.

The CDR3 DNA reads TGTGCCAGCAGTACCCTACAGAATGAGCAGTTCTTC. Translated: CASSTLQNEQFF. The rearrangement links TRBV6-2 or TRBV6-3 to TRBJ2-1; no clear D gene. The germline V gene encodes CDR1 MNHEY and CDR2 SVGEGT. The CDR3 consists of 12 residues. Between the trimmed V and J ends, which lost 5 bases and 7 bases, there was a span of 9 bases.

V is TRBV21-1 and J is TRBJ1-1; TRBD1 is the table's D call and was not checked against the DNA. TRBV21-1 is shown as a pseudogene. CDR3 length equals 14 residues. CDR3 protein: CASSRGQKNTEAFF. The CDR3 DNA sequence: TGTGCCAGCAGCAGGGGACAGAAGAACACTGAAGCTTTCTTT.

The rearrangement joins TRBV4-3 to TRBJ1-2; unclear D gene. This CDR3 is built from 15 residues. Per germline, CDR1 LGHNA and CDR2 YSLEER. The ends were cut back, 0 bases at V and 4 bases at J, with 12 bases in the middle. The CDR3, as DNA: TGCGCCAGCAGCCAAGATGAAACAGATATCTATGGCTACACCTTC. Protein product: CASSQDETDIYGYTF.

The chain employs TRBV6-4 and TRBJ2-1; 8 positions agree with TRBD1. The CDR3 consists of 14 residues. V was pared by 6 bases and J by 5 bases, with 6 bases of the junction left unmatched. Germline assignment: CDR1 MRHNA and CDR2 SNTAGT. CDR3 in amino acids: CASSRTGPNNEQFF. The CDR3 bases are TGTGCCAGCAGCCGGACAGGGCCTAACAATGAGCAGTTCTTC.

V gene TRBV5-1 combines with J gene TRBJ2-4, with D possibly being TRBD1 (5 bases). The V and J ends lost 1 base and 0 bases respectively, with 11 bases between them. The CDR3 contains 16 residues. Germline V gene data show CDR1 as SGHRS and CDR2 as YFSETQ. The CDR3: CASSLTGQLAKNIQYF. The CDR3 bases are TGCGCCAGCAGCTTGACCGGACAACTAGCCAAAAACATTCAGTACTTC.

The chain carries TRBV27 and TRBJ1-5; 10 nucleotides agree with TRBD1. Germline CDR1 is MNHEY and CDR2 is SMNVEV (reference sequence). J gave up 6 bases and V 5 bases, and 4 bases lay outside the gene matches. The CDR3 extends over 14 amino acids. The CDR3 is CASSPGTGVQPQHF. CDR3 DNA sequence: TGTGCCAGCAGTCCAGGGACAGGGGTTCAGCCCCAGCATTTT.

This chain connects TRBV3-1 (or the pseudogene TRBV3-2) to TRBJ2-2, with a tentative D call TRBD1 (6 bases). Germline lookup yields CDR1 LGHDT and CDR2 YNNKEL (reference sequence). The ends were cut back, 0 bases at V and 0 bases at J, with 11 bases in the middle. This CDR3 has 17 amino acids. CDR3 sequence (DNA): TGTGCCAGCAGCCAAGAAAGGACAGAAGCGAACACCGGGGAGCTGTTTTTT. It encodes CASSQERTEANTGELFF.

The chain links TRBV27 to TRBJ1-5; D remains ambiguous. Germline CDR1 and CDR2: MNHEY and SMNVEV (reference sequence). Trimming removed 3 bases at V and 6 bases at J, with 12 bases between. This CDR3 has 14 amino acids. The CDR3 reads CASSFRAEGQPQHF. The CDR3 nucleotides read TGTGCCAGCAGTTTCAGAGCGGAAGGTCAGCCCCAGCATTTT.

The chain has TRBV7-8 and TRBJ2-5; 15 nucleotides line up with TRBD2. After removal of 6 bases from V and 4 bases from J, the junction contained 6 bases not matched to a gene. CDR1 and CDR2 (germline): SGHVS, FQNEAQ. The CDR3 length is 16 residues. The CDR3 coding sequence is TGTGCCAGCAGAGGACTAGCGGGAGGGCGTGGAGAGACCCAGTACTTC. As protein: CASRGLAGGRGETQYF.

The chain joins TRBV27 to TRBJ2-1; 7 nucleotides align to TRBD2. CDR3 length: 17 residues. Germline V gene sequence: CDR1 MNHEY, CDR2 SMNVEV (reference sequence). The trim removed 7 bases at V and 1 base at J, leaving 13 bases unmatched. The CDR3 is CASTSTWGGRSYNEQFF. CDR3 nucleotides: TGTGCCAGCACCTCGACCTGGGGCGGGAGATCCTACAATGAGCAGTTCTTC.

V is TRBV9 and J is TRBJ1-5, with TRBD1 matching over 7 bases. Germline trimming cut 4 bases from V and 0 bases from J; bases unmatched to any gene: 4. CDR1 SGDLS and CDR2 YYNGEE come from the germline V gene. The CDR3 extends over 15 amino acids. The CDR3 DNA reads TGTGCCAGCAGCCCACAGGGGTATAGCAATCAGCCCCAGCATTTT. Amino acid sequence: CASSPQGYSNQPQHF.

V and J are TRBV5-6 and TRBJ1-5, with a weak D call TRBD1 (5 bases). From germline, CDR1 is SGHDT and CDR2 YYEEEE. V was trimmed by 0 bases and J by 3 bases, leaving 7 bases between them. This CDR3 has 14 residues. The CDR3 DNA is TGTGCCAGCAGCTTGGCAGGGTTCAATCAGCCCCAGCATTTT. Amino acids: CASSLAGFNQPQHF.

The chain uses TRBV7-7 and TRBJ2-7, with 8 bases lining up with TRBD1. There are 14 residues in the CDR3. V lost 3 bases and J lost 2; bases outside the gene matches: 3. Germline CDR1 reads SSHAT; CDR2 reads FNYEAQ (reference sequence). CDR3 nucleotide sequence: TGTGCCAGCAGCTTGGGGGGACAGGCCTACGAGCAGTACTTC. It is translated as CASSLGGQAYEQYF.

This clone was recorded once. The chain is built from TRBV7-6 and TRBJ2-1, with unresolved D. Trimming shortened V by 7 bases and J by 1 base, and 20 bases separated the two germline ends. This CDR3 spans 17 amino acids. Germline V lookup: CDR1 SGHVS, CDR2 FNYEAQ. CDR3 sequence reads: CASTDTALSHSYNEQFF. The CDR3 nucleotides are TGTGCCAGCACAGACACTGCCCTGAGCCATTCCTACAATGAGCAGTTCTTC.

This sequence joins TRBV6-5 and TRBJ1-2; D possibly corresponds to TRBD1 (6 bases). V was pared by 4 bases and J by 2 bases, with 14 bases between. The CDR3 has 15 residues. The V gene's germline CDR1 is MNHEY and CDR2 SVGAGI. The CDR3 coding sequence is TGTGCCAGCAGTTCCCCGGGACACGGGAACTATGGCTACACCTTC. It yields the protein CASSSPGHGNYGYTF.

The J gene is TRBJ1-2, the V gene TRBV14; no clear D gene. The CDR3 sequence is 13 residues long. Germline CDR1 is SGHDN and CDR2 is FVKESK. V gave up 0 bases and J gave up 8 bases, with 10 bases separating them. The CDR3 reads CASSQDSRRGYTF. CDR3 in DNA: TGTGCCAGCAGCCAAGATAGCCGGAGGGGCTACACCTTC.

CDR3 sequence (DNA): TGCGCCAGCAGCCCCCCGCGACAGGACCCGCATCAGCCCCAGCATTTT. It specifies CASSPPRQDPHQPQHF. The chain employs TRBV5-1 and TRBJ1-5; D may be TRBD1 (6 bases). This CDR3 has 16 residues. V dropped 4 bases and J dropped 5 bases, with 19 bases sitting between them. CDR1 is SGHRS, CDR2 YFSETQ, per germline.

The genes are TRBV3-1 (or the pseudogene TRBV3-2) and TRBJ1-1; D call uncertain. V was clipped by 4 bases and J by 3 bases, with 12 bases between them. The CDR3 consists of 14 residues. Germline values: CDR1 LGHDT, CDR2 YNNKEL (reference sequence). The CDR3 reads CASSPTATHTEAFF. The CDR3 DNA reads TGTGCCAGCAGCCCGACGGCGACTCACACTGAAGCTTTCTTT.

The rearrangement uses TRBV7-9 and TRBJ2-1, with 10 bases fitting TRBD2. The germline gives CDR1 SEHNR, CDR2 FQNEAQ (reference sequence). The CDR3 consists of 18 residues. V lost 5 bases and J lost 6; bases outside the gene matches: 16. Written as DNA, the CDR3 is TGTGCCAGCAGCCCTAGACAGGGGAATGGGACTAGCGTCAATGAGCAGTTCTTC. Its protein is CASSPRQGNGTSVNEQFF. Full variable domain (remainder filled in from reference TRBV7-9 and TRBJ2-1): DTGVSQNPRHKITKRGQNVTFRCDPISEHNRLYWYRQTLGQGPEFLTYFQNEAQLEKSRLLSDRFSAERPKGSFSTLEIQRTEQGDSAMYLCASSPRQGNGTSVNEQFFGPGTRLTVL.

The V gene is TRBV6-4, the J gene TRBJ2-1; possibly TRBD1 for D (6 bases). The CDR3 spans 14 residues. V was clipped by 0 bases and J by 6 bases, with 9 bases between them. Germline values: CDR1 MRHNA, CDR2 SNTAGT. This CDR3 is CASSDSQGGNEQFF. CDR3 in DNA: TGTGCCAGCAGTGACTCACAGGGTGGCAATGAGCAGTTCTTC.

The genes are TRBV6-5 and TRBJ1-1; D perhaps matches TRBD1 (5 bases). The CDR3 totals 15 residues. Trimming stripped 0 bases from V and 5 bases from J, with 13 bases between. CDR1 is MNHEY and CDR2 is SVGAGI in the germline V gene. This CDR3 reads CASSYSPQGRTEAFF. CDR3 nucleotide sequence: TGTGCCAGCAGTTACTCCCCCCAGGGTCGGACTGAAGCTTTCTTT.

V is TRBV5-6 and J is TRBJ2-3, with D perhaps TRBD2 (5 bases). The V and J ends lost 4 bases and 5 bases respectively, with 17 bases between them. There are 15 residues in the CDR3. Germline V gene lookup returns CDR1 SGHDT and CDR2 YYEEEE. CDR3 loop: CASSPFDPGRDTQYF. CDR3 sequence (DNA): TGTGCCAGCAGCCCATTCGACCCGGGGAGAGATACGCAGTATTTT.

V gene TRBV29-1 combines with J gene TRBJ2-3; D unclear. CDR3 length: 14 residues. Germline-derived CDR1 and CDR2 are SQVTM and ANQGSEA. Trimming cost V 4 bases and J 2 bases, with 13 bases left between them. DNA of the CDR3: TGCAGCGTTGTAAATTTGGGCACCACAGATACGCAGTATTTT. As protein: CSVVNLGTTDTQYF.

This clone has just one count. This CDR3 is CASSQASGSGFEQFF. As DNA, the CDR3 is TGTGCCAGCAGCCAAGCCAGCGGGAGCGGGTTTGAGCAGTTCTTC. The chain links TRBV4-2 to TRBJ2-1, with 8 nucleotides matching TRBD2. The CDR3 is 15 amino acids. Germline CDR1 reads LGHNA; CDR2 reads YNFKEQ. After removal of 1 base from V and 9 bases from J, the junction contained 8 bases not matched to a gene.

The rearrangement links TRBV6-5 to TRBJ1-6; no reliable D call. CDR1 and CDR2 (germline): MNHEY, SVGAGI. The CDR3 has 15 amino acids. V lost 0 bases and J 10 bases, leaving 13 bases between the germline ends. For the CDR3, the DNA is TGTGCCAGCAGTTACTCTAGCGGGATCGGATCACCCCTCCACTTT. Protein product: CASSYSSGIGSPLHF.